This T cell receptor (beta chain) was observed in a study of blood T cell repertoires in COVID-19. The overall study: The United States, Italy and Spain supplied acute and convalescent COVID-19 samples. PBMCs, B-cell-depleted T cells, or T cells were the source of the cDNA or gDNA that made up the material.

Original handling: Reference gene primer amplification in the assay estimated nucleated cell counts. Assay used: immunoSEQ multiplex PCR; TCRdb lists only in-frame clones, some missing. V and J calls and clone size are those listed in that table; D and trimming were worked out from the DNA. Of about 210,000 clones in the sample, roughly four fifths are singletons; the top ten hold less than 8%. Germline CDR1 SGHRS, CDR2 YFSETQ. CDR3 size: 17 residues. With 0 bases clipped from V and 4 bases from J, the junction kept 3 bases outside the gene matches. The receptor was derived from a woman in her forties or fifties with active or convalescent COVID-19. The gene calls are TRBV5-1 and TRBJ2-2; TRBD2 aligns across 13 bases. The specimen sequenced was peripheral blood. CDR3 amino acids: CASSLATSGRGTGELFF. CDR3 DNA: TGCGCCAGCAGCTTGGCCACTAGCGGGAGGGGCACCGGGGAGCTGTTTTTT.